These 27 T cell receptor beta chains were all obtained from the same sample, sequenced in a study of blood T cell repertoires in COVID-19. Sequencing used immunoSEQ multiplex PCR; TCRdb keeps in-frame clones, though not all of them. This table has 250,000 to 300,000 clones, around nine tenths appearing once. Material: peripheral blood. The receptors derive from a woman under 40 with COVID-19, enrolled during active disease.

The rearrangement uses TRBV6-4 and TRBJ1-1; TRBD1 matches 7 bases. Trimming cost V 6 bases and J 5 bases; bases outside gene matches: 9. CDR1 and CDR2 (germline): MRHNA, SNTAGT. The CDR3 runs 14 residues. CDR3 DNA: TGTGCCAGCAGACAGGGGACGCTTAAGACTGAAGCTTTCTTT. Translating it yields CASRQGTLKTEAFF.

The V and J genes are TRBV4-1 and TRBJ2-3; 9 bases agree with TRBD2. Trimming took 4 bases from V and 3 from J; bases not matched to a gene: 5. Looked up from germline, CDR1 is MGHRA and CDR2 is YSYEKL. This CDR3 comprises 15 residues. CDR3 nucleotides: TGCGCCAGCAGCCTTAGCGGGAGACGGACAGATACGCAGTATTTT. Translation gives CASSLSGRRTDTQYF.

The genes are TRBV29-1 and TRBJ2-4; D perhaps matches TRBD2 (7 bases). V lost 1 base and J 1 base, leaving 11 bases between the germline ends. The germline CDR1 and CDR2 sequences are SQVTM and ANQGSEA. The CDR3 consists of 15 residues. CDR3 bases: TGCAGCGTTGAAGCGGGGGGCGAGGCCAAAAACATTCAGTACTTC. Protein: CSVEAGGEAKNIQYF.

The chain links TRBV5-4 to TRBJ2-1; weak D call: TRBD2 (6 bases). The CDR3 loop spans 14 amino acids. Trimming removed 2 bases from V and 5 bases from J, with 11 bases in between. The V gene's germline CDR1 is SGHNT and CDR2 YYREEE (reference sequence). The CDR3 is CASSLPGLDNEQFF. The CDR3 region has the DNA TGTGCCAGCAGCTTACCGGGACTGGACAATGAGCAGTTCTTC.

CDR3 region: CASSLGGNEAFF. Here the CDR3 DNA reads TGCGCCAGCAGTCTGGGGGGTAATGAAGCTTTCTTT. J is TRBJ1-1 and V is TRBV5-1; TRBD1 might be the D (5 bases). The V gene lost 5 bases and the J gene lost 7 bases, with 12 bases spanning the gap. Germline CDR1 and CDR2: SGHRS and YFSETQ. The CDR3 contains 12 residues. The whole variable domain, filled in from reference TRBV5-1 and TRBJ1-1, reads KAGVTQTPRYLIKTRGQQVTLSCSPISGHRSVSWYQQTPGQGLQFLFEYFSETQRNKGNFPGRFSGRQFSNSRSEMNVSTLELGDSALYLCASSLGGNEAFFGQGTRLTVV.

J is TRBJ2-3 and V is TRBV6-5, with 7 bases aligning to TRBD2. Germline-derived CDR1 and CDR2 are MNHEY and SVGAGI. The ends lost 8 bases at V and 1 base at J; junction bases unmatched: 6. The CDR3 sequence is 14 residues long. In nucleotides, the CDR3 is TGTGCCAGCGGATCTAGCGGAGGCACAGATACGCAGTATTTT. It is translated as CASGSSGGTDTQYF.

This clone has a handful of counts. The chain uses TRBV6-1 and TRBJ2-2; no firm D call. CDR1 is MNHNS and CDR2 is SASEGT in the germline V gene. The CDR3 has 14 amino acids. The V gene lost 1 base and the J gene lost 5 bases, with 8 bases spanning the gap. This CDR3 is CASSEGLITGELFF. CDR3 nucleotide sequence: TGTGCCAGCAGTGAAGGTCTTATAACCGGGGAGCTGTTTTTT.

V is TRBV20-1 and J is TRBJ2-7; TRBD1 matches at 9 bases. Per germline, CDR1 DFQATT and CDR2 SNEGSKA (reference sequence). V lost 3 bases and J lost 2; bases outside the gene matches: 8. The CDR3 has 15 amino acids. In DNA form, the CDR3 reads TGCAGTGCTAGTATGGGACAGGGAGCCCCCTACGAGCAGTACTTC. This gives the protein CSASMGQGAPYEQYF.

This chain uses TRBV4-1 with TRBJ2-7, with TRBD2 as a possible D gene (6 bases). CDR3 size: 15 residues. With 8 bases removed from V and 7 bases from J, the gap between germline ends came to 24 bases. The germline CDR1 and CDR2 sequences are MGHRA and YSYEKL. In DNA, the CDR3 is TGCGCCAGCGGGGTGTGGGAGGCGGCCGGTGTGGAGCAGTACTTC. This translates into CASGVWEAAGVEQYF.

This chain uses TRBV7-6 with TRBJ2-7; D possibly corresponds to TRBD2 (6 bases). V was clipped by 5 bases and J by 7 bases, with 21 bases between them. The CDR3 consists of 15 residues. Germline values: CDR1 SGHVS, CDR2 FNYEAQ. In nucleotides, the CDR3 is TGTGCCAGCAGCCCCGAGTCTAGCGAGACAGAGGAGCAGTACTTC. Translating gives CASSPESSETEEQYF.

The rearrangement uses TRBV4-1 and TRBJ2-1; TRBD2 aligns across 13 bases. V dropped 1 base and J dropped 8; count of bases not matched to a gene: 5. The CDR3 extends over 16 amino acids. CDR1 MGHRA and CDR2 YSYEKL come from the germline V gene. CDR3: CASSQARTSGSDEQFF. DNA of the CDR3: TGCGCCAGCAGCCAAGCGCGGACTAGCGGGAGCGATGAGCAGTTCTTC.

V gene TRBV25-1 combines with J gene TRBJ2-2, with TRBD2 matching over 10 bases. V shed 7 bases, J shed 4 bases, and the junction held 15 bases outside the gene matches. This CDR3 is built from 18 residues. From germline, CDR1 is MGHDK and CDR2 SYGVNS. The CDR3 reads CASTPATVSGGFTGELFF. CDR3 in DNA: TGTGCCAGCACTCCAGCCACGGTTAGCGGGGGGTTCACCGGGGAGCTGTTTTTT.

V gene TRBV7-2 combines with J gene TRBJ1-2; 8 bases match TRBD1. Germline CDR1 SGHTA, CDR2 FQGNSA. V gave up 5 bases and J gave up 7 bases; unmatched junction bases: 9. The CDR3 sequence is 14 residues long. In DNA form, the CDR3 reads TGTGCCAGCAGCGTACCAGGGGGCCAGTTTGGCTACACCTTC. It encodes CASSVPGGQFGYTF. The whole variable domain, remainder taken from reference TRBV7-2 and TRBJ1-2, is GAGVSQSPSNKVTEKGKDVELRCDPISGHTALYWYRQSLGQGLEFLIYFQGNSAPDKSGLPSDRFSAERTGGSVSTLTIQRTQQEDSAVYLCASSVPGGQFGYTFGSGTRLTVV.

The CDR3 DNA follows: TGTGCCAGTAGTGCCACTAGCGGCTACACCTTC. Translating it yields CASSATSGYTF. The chain is built from TRBV19 and TRBJ1-2; D gene uncertain. The CDR3 runs 11 residues. Germline CDR1 LNHDA, CDR2 SQIVND (reference sequence). The ends were cut back, 5 bases at V and 8 bases at J, with 9 bases in the middle.

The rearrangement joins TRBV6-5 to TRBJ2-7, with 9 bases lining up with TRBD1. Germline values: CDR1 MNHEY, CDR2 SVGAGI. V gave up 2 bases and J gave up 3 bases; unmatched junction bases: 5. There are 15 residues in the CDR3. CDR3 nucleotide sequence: TGTGCCAGCAGTTACCGTAGGGGACAGGGCTACGAGCAGTACTTC. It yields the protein CASSYRRGQGYEQYF.

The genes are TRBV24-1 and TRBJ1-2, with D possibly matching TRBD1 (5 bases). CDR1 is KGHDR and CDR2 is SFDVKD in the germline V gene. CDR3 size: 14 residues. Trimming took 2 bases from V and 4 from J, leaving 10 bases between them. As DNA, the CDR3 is TGTGCCACCAGTGATTCCCCGGGGGGCTATGGCTACACCTTC. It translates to CATSDSPGGYGYTF.

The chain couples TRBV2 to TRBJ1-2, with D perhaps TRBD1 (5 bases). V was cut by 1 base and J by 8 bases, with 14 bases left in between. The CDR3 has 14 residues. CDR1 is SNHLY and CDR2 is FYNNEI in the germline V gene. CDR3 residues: CASSEEGQTGGYTF. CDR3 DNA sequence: TGTGCCAGCAGTGAAGAGGGGCAAACAGGCGGCTACACCTTC. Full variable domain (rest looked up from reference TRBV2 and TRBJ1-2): EPEVTQTPSHQVTQMGQEVILRCVPISNHLYFYWYRQILGQKVEFLVSFYNNEISEKSEIFDDQFSVERPDGSNFTLKIRSTKLEDSAMYFCASSEEGQTGGYTFGSGTRLTVV.

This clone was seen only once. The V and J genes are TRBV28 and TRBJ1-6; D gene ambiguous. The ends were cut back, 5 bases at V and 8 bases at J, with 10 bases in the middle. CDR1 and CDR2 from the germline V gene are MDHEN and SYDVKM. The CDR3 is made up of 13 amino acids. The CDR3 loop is CASSRQRDSPLHF. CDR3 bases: TGTGCCAGCAGTAGGCAGAGGGATTCACCCCTCCACTTT.

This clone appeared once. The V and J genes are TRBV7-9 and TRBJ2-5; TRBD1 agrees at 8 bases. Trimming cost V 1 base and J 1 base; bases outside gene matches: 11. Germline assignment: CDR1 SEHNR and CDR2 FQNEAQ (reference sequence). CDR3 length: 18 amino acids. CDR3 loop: CASSLGTGSGGPQETQYF. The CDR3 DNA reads TGTGCCAGCAGCTTAGGGACAGGGAGTGGGGGGCCCCAAGAGACCCAGTACTTC.

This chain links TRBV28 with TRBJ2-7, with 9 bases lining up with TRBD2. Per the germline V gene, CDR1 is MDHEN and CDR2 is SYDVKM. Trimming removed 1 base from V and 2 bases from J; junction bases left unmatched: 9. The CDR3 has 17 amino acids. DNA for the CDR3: TGTGCCAGCAGTTTATCCCTGGCTAGCGGGAAAGCCTACGAGCAGTACTTC. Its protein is CASSLSLASGKAYEQYF.

CDR3 in DNA: TGTGCCAGCAGTGAATTAACAGGCACGAATTCACCCCTCCACTTT. As protein: CASSELTGTNSPLHF. The chain is built from TRBV25-1 and TRBJ1-6, with a tentative D call TRBD1 (5 bases). The CDR3 is made up of 15 amino acids. V was trimmed by 1 base and J by 7 bases, leaving 11 bases between them. The germline V gene encodes CDR1 MGHDK and CDR2 SYGVNS.

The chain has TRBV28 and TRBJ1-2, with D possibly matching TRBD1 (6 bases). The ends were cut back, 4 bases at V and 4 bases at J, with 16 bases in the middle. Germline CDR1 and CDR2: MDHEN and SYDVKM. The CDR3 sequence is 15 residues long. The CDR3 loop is CASSSPLTGTYGYTF. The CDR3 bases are TGTGCCAGCAGTTCCCCTCTGACAGGAACCTATGGCTACACCTTC.

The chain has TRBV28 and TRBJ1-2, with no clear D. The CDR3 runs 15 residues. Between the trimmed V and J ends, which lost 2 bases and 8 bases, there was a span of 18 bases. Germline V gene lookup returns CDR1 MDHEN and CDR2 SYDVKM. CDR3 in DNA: TGTGCCAGCAGTTTAAAGGCAGGAGGTCGGAGGGGCTACACCTTC. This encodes CASSLKAGGRRGYTF.

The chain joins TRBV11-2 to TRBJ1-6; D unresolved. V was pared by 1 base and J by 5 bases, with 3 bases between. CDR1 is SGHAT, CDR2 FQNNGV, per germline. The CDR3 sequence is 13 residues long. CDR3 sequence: CASSLADNSPLHF. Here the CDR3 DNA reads TGTGCCAGCAGCTTAGCAGATAATTCACCCCTCCACTTT.

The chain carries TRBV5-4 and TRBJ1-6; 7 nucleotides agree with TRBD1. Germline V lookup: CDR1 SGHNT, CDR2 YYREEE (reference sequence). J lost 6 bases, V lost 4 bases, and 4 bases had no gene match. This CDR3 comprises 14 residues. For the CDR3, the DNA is TGTGCCAGCAGCCGGGACAGATTTAATTCACCCCTCCACTTT. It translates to CASSRDRFNSPLHF.

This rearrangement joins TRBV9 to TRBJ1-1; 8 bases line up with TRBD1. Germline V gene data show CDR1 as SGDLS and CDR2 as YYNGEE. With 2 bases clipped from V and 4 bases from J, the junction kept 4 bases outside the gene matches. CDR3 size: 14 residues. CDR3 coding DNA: TGTGCCAGCAGCGTGTTGGACAGGGCCACTGAAGCTTTCTTT. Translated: CASSVLDRATEAFF.

The CDR3 region has the DNA TGTGCCAGCAGCCAAGCCCCTAGCGGCTCCTACGAGCAGTACTTC. It translates to CASSQAPSGSYEQYF. V usage is TRBV3-1 (or the pseudogene TRBV3-2) and J usage is TRBJ2-7; 7 nucleotides line up with TRBD2. Germline-derived CDR1 and CDR2 are LGHDT and YNNKEL (reference sequence). CDR3 length equals 15 residues. V lost 1 base, J lost 0 bases, and 3 bases stayed unmatched.